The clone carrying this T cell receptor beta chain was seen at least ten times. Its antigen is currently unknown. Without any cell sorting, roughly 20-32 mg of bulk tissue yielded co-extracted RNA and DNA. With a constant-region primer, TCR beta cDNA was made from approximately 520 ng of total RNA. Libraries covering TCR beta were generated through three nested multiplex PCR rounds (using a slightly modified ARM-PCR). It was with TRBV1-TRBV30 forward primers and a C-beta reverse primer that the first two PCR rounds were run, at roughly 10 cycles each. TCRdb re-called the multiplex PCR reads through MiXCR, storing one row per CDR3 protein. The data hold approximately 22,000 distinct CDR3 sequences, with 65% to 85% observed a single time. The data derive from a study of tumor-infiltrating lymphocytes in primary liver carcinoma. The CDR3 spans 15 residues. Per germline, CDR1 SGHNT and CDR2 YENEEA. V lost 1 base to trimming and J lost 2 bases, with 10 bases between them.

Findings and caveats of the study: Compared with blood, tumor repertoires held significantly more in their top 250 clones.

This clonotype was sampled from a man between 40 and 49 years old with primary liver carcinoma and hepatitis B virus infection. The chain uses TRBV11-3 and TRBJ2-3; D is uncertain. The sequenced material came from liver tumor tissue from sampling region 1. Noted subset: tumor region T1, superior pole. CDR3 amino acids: CASSLGRGPTDTQYF. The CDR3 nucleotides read TGTGCCAGCAGCTTAGGTCGTGGGCCCACAGATACGCAGTATTTT.